This TCR beta chain was found in a study of T cells after yellow fever vaccination. The CDR3 is made up of 15 amino acids. Per the germline V gene, CDR1 is MNHNS and CDR2 is SASEGT. V dropped 3 bases and J dropped 2 bases, with 12 bases sitting between them. One entry per CDR3 protein results from TCRdb running MiXCR on the 5' RACE reads. The sample lists around 530,000 distinct CDR3 sequences; about 17% were seen once. The V gene is TRBV6-1, the J gene TRBJ2-3; D is unresolved. This material consisted of PBMCs, taken 5 to 6 days after the first yellow fever vaccination. The sequence derives from a man in his late teens or twenties who received the YFV17D yellow fever vaccine. CDR3 residues: CASSEGEFYTDTQYF. In nucleotides, the CDR3 is TGTGCCAGCAGTGAGGGCGAATTCTACACAGATACGCAGTATTTT.